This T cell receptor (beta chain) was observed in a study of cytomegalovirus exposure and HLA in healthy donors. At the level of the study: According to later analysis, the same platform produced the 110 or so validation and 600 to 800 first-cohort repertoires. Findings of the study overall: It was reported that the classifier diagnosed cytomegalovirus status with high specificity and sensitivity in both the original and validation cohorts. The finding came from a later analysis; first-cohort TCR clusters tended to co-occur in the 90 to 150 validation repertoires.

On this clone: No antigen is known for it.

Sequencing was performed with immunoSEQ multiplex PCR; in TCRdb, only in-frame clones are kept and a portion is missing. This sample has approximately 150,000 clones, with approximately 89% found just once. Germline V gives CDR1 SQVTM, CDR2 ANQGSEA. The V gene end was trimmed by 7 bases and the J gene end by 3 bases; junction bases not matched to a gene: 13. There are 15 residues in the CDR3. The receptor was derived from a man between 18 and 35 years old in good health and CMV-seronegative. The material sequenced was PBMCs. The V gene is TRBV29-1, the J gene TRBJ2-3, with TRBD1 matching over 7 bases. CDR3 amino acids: CSAGTDQVNTDTQYF. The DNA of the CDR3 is TGCAGCGCCGGGACAGACCAAGTAAATACAGATACGCAGTATTTT.